This entry lists 5 T cell receptor beta chains sequenced from one sample in a study of siplizumab effects on memory and regulatory T cells. The assay was immunoSEQ multiplex PCR, and TCRdb's table has in-frame clones only and misses some. The sample lists around 100,000 clones, 94% seen once, with less than 0.4% in the top ten. Sequencing input: non-Treg CD4+ T cells sorted from blood. These receptors were collected from a human donor in good health.

The chain links TRBV11-3 to TRBJ2-3; TRBD2 is a possible D gene (6 bases). Trimming took off 5 bases at V and 0 bases at J, with 12 bases between the two ends. The CDR3 consists of 15 residues. CDR1 is SGHNT and CDR2 is YENEEA in the germline V gene. DNA for the CDR3: TGTGCCAGCAGCCTTACCGGGGGTAGCACAGATACGCAGTATTTT. Its translation: CASSLTGGSTDTQYF.

The rearrangement uses TRBV2 and TRBJ1-5; TRBD1 might be the D (6 bases). This CDR3 is 14 amino acids long. Germline V gives CDR1 SNHLY, CDR2 FYNNEI. V was pared by 2 bases and J by 7 bases, with 12 bases between. The DNA of the CDR3 is TGTGCCAGCAGTGAAAATGGCAGGGGACAGCCCCAGCATTTT. Protein: CASSENGRGQPQHF. Together with reference TRBV2 and TRBJ1-5, the CDR3 gives the full variable domain: EPEVTQTPSHQVTQMGQEVILRCVPISNHLYFYWYRQILGQKVEFLVSFYNNEISEKSEIFDDQFSVERPDGSNFTLKIRSTKLEDSAMYFCASSENGRGQPQHFGDGTRLSIL.

As regards this clone: The junction and the germline gene differ at one end; a read error may be behind it. The CDR3 nucleotides are TGTGCTAGCAGGCGGGACACCGGGGAGCTGTTTTTT. It is translated as CASRRDTGELFF. The J gene is TRBJ2-2, the V gene TRBV7-7, with a possible D match to TRBD2 (5 bases). The CDR3 consists of 12 residues. CDR1 and CDR2 (germline): SSHAT, FNYEAQ (reference sequence). The whole variable domain, filled in from reference TRBV7-7 and TRBJ2-2, reads GAGVSQSPRYKVTKRGQDVTLRCDPISSHATLYWYQQALGQGPEFLTYFNYEAQPDKSGLPSDRFSAERPEGSISTLTIQRTEQRDSAMYRCASRRDTGELFFGEGSRLTVL.

J is TRBJ2-5 and V is TRBV5-6, with D perhaps TRBD1 (6 bases). CDR1 is SGHDT, CDR2 YYEEEE, per germline. The CDR3 is made up of 13 amino acids. Trimming removed 4 bases at V and 4 bases at J, with 11 bases between. CDR3 residues: CASSPTGGETQYF. The CDR3 DNA reads TGTGCCAGCAGCCCGACAGGAGGAGAGACCCAGTACTTC.

This clone showed up just once. The chain recombines TRBV6-6 with TRBJ1-5; D is unclear. The CDR3 has 14 residues. V lost 2 bases, J lost 5 bases, and 10 bases lay in between. The germline V gene encodes CDR1 MNHNY and CDR2 SVGAGI (reference sequence). Written as DNA, the CDR3 is TGTGCCAGCAGTTACGTCTCAGAGGATCAGCCCCAGCATTTT. This gives the protein CASSYVSEDQPQHF.